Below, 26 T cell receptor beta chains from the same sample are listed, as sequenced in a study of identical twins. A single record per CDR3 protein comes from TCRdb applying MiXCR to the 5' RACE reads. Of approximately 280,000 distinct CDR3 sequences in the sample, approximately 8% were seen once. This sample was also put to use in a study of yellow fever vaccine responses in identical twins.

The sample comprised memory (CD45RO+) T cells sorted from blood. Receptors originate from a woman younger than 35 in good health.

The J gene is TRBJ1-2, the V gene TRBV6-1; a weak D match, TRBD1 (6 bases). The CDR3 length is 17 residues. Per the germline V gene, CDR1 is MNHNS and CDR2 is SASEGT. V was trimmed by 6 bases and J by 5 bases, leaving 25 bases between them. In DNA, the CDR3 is TGTGCCAGCAGAGAGCGATCGGGACAAGGTATTGGGTATGGCTACACCTTC. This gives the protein CASRERSGQGIGYGYTF.

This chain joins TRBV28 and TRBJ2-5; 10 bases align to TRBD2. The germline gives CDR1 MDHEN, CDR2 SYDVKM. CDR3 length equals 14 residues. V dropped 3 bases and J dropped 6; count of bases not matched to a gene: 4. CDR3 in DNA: TGTGCCAGCAGTTTTGCTAGCGGGGGAAAGACCCAGTACTTC. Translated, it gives CASSFASGGKTQYF.

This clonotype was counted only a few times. CDR3 amino acids: CASSQAIPNTGELFF. CDR3 nucleotides: TGCGCCAGCAGCCAAGCGATCCCGAACACCGGGGAGCTGTTTTTT. The chain is built from TRBV4-1 and TRBJ2-2; no definite D call. This CDR3 contains 15 residues. The V end lost 1 base, the J end lost 0 bases, and 6 bases lay between the germline ends. From germline, CDR1 is MGHRA and CDR2 YSYEKL.

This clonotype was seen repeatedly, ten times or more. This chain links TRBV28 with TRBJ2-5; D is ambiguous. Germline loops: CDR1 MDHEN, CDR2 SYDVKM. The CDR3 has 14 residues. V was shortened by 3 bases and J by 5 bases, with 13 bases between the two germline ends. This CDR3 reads CASSFVGPGETQYF. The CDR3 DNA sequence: TGTGCCAGCAGTTTTGTAGGCCCCGGGGAGACCCAGTACTTC.

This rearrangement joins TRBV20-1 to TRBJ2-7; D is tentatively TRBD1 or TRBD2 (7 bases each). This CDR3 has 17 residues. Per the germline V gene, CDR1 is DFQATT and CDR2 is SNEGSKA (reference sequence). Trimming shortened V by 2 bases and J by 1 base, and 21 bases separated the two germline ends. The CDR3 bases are TGCAGTGCTAGACCCCTGAGGGGGCGGGAGAGGTCCTACGAGCAGTACTTC. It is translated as CSARPLRGRERSYEQYF.

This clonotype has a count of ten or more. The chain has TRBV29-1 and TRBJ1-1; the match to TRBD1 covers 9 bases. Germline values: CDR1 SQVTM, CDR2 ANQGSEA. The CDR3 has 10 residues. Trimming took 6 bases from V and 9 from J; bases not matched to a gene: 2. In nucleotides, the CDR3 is TGCAGCGTGGGACAGGGACAAGCTTTCTTT. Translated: CSVGQGQAFF.

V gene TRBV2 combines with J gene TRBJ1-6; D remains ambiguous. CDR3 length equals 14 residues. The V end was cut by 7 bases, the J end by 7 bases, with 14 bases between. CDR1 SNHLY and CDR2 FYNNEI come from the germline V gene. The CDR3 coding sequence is TGTGCCAGCAACTTAAAGGGAGCAAATTCACCCCTCCACTTT. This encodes CASNLKGANSPLHF.

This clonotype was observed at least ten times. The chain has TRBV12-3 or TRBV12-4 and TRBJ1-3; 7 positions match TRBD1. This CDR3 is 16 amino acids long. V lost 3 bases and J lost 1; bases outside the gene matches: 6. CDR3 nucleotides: TGTGCCAGCAGTTTGACAGGGAGAATTTCTGGAAACACCATATATTTT. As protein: CASSLTGRISGNTIYF.

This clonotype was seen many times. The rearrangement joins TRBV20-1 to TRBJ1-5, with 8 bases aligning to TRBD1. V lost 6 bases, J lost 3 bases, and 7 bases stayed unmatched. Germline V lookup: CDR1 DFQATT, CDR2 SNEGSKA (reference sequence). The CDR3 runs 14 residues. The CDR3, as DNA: TGCAGTGCCTCCCAGGACAGGGTCAATCAGCCCCAGCATTTT. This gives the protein CSASQDRVNQPQHF.

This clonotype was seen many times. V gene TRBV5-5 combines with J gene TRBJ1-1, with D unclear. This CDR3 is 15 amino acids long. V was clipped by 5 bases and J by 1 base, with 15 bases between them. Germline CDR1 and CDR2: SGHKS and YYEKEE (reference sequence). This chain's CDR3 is CASSSLFPRNTEAFF. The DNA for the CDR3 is TGTGCCAGCAGTTCCTTATTCCCCAGGAACACTGAAGCTTTCTTT.

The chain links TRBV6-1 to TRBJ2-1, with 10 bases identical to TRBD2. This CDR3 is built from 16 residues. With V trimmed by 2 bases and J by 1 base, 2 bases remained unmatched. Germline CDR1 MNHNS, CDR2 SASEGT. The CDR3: CASSETSGVSYNEQFF. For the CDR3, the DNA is TGTGCCAGCAGTGAAACTAGCGGGGTATCCTACAATGAGCAGTTCTTC.

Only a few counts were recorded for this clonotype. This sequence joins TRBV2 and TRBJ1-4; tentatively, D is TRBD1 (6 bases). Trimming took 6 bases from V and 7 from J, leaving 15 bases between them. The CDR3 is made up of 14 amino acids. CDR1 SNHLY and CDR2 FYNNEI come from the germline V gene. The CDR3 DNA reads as TGTGCCAGCAGGAGTGGGGGGGCGCCTGAAAAACTGTTTTTT. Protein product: CASRSGGAPEKLFF.

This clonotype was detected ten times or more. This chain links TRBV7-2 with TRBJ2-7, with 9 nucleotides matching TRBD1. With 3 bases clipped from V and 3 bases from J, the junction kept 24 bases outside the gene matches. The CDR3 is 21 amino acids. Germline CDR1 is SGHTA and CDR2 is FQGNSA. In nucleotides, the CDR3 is TGTGCCAGCAGCTTTGGGTACTTAATCTCCCGGGACAGGGTGCGGGGCTACGAGCAGTACTTC. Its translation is CASSFGYLISRDRVRGYEQYF.

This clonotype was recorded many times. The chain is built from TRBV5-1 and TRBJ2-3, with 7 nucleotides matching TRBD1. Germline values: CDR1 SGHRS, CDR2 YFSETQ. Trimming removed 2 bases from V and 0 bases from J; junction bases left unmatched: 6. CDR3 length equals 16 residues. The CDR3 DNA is TGCGCCAGCAGCTTCACCGGGACAGCTAGCACAGATACGCAGTATTTT. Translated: CASSFTGTASTDTQYF. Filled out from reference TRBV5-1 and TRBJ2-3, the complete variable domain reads KAGVTQTPRYLIKTRGQQVTLSCSPISGHRSVSWYQQTPGQGLQFLFEYFSETQRNKGNFPGRFSGRQFSNSRSEMNVSTLELGDSALYLCASSFTGTASTDTQYFGPGTRLTVL.

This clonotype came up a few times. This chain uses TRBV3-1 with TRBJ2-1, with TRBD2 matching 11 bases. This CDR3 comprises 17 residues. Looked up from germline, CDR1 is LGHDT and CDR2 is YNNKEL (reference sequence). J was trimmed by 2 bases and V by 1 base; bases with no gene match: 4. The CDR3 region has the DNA TGTGCCAGCAGCCAAGTTTCACTAGCGGGAGCCTACAATGAGCAGTTCTTC. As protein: CASSQVSLAGAYNEQFF.

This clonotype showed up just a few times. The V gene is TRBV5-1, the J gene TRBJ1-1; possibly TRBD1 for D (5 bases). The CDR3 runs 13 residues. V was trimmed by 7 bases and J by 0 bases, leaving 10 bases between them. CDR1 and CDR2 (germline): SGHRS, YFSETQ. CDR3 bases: TGCGCCAGCGGGGCAGAGATGAACACTGAAGCTTTCTTT. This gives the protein CASGAEMNTEAFF.

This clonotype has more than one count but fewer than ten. In DNA, the CDR3 is TGTGCCAGCAGCTTAACCATCGAGAGTGGGAACTCCTACAATGAGCAGTTCTTC. As protein: CASSLTIESGNSYNEQFF. The chain links TRBV11-2 to TRBJ2-1; no firm D call. V lost 2 bases and J 0 bases, leaving 17 bases between the germline ends. Germline CDR1 and CDR2: SGHAT and FQNNGV. CDR3 length: 18 residues.

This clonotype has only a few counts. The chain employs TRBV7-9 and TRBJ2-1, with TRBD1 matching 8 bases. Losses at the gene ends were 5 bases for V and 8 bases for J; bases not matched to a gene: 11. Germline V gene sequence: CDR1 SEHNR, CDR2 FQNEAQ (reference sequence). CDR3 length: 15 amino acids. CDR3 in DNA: TGTGCCAGCAGCCTGACAGGGGACGGAAAAGATGAGCAGTTCTTC. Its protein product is CASSLTGDGKDEQFF.

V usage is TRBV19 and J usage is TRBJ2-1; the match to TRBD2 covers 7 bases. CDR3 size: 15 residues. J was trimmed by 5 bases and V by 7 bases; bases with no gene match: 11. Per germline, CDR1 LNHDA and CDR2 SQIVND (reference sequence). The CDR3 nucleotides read TGTGCCAGTACCACTACCGGGACTAAGAACAATGAGCAGTTCTTC. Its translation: CASTTTGTKNNEQFF.

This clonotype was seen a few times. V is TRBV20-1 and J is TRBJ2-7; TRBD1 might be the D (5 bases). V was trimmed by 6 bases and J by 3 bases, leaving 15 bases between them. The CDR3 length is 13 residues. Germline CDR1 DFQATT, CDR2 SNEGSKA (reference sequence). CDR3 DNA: TGCAGTGCACACACAGGAAAACTCTACGAGCAGTACTTC. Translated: CSAHTGKLYEQYF.

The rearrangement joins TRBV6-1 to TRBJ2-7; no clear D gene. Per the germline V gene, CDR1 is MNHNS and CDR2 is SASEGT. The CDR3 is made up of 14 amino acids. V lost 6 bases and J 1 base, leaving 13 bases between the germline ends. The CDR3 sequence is CASSPVVGSYEQYF. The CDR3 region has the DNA TGTGCCAGCAGCCCCGTAGTTGGTTCCTACGAGCAGTACTTC.

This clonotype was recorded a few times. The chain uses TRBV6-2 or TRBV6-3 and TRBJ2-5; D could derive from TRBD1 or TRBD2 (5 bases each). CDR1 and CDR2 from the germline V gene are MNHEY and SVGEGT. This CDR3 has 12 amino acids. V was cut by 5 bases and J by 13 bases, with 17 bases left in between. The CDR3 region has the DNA TGTGCCAGCAGTGAGACCCGGGACCCCCGGTACTTC. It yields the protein CASSETRDPRYF.

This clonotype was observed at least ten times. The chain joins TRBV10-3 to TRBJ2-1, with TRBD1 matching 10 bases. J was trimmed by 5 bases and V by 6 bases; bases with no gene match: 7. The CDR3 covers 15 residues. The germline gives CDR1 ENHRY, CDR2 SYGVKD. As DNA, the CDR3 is TGTGCCATCAGCGAGGGACAGGGGAAGAACAATGAGCAGTTCTTC. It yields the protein CAISEGQGKNNEQFF.

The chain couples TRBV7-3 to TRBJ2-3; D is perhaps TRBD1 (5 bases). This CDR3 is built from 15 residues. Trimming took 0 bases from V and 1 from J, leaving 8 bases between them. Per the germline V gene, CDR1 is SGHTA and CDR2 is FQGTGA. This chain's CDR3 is CASSLTGQGTDTQYF. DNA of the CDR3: TGTGCCAGCAGCTTAACGGGGCAGGGCACAGATACGCAGTATTTT. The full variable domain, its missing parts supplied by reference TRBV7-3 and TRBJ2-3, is GAGVSQTPSNKVTEKGKYVELRCDPISGHTALYWYRQSLGQGPEFLIYFQGTGAADDSGLPNDRFFAVRPEGSVSTLKIQRTERGDSAVYLCASSLTGQGTDTQYFGPGTRLTVL.

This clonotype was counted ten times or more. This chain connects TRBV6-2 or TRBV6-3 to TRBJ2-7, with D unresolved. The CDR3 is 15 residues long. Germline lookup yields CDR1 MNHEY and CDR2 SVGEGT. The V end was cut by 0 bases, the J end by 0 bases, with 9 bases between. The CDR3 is CASSYSRQSSYEQYF. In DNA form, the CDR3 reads TGTGCCAGCAGTTACTCACGGCAGAGCTCCTACGAGCAGTACTTC.

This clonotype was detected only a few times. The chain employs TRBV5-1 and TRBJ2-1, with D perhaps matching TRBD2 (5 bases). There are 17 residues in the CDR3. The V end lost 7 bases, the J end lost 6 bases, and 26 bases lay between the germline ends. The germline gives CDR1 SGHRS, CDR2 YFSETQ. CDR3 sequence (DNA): TGCGCCAGCGCCATCTCGGCTCTGACGGGATTCCGCAATGAGCAGTTCTTC. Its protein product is CASAISALTGFRNEQFF.